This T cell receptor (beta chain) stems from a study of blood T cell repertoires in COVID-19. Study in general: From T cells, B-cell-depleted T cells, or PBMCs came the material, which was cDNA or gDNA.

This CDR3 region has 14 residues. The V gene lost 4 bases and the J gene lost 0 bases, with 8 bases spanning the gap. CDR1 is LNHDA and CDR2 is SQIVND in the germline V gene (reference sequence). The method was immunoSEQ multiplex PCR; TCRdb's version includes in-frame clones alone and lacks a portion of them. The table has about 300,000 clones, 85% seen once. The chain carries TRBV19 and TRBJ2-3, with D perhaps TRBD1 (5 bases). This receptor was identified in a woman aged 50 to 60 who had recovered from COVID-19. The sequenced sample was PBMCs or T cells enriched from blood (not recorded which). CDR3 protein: CASSTRQSTDTQYF. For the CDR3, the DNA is TGTGCCAGTAGTACCAGACAGAGCACAGATACGCAGTATTTT. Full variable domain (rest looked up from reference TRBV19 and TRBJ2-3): DGGITQSPKYLFRKEGQNVTLSCEQNLNHDAMYWYRQDPGQGLRLIYYSQIVNDFQKGDIAEGYSVSREKKESFPLTVTSAQKNPTAFYLCASSTRQSTDTQYFGPGTRLTVL.